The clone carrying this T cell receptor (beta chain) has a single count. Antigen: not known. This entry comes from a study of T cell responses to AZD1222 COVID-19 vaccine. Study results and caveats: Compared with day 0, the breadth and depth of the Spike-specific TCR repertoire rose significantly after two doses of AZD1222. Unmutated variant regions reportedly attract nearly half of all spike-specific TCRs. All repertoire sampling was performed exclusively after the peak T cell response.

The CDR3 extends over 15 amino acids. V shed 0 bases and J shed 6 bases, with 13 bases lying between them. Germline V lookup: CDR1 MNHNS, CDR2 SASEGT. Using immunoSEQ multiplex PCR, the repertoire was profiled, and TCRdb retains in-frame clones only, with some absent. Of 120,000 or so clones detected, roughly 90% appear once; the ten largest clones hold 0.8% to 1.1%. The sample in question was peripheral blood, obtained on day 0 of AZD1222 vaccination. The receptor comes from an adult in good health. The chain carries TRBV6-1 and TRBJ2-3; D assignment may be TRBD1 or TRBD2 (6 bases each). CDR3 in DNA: TGTGCCAGCAGTGAAGCGGTTAAAGGGGGGGATACGCAGTATTTT. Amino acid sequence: CASSEAVKGGDTQYF.